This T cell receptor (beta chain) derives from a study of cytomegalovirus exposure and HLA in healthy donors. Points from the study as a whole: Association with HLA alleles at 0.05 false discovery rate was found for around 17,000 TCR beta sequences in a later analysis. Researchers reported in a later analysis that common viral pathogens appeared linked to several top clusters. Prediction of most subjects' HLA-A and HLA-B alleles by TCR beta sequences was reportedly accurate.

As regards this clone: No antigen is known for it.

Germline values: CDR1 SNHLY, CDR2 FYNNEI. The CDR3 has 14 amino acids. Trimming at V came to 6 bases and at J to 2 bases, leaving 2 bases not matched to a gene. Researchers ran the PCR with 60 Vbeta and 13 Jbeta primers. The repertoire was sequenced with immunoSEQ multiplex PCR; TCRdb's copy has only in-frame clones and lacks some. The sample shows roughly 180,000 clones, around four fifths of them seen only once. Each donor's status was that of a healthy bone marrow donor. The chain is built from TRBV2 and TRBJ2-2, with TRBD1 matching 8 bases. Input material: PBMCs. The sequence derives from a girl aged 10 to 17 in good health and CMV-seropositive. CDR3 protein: CASRQGGNTGELFF. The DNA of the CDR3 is TGTGCCAGCAGACAGGGGGGTAACACCGGGGAGCTGTTTTTT.